This T cell receptor beta chain is from a study of neurological immune-mediated disorders. This clonotype was found many times. TCRdb reanalysed the 5' RACE reads using MiXCR and keeps one entry per CDR3 protein. The sample has 81,000 or so distinct CDR3 sequences, about 13% seen once. Time point in this sample: longitudinal time-point 2. Germline lookup yields CDR1 DFQATT and CDR2 SNEGSKA (reference sequence). The CDR3 runs to 14 residues. V shed 5 bases and J shed 3 bases, with 15 bases lying between them. This receptor was obtained from a female donor with HTLV-1-associated myelopathy (HAM/TSP). The chain is built from TRBV20-1 and TRBJ2-3; D uncertain. The source material was PBMCs. This CDR3 is CSAFTARGTDTQYF. As DNA, the CDR3 is TGCAGTGCTTTTACAGCGAGAGGTACAGATACGCAGTATTTT.